These 28 T cell receptor beta chains came from one sample sequenced in a study of tumor and adjacent non-tumor tissue in lung cancer. Three rounds of nested PCR, following a modified ARM-PCR protocol, produced the TCRbeta library. TCRdb recomputed calls from the multiplex PCR reads with MiXCR, one row per CDR3 protein. This table has approximately 71,000 distinct CDR3 sequences, almost 60% appearing once. This sample's RNA came from whole unsorted tissue. The material sequenced was lung tumor tissue. The receptors come from a man between 45 and 60 years old with non-small cell lung cancer.

This clonotype was observed a few times. The rearrangement joins TRBV25-1 to TRBJ2-1; TRBD2 might be the D (7 bases). This CDR3 is 17 amino acids long. With 1 base removed from V and 2 bases from J, the gap between germline ends came to 15 bases. The germline CDR1 and CDR2 sequences are MGHDK and SYGVNS. The CDR3 here is CASSELGAGDAYNEQFF. In nucleotides, the CDR3 is TGTGCCAGCAGTGAATTGGGGGCGGGAGACGCCTACAATGAGCAGTTCTTC.

This clonotype was seen more than once but under ten times. This rearrangement joins TRBV5-1 to TRBJ2-3; unclear D gene. With 1 base removed from V and 1 base from J, the gap between germline ends came to 7 bases. Per germline, CDR1 SGHRS and CDR2 YFSETQ. This CDR3 is built from 14 residues. The CDR3 DNA reads as TGCGCCAGCAGCTTGATGACGGGCACAGATACGCAGTATTTT. Translated: CASSLMTGTDTQYF. The full variable domain, rest sourced from reference TRBV5-1 and TRBJ2-3, is KAGVTQTPRYLIKTRGQQVTLSCSPISGHRSVSWYQQTPGQGLQFLFEYFSETQRNKGNFPGRFSGRQFSNSRSEMNVSTLELGDSALYLCASSLMTGTDTQYFGPGTRLTVL.

A word on this clonotype: A read error may be the cause here, since a much bigger clone is one base away. Because the CDR3 is missing its conserved closing phenylalanine or tryptophan, this is likely a read error. The CDR3 reads CASSSDSSEAFL. CDR3 nucleotide sequence: TGTGCCAGCAGTTCGGACAGTTCTGAAGCTTTCCTT. The chain carries TRBV28 and TRBJ1-1; a weak D match, TRBD1 (6 bases). Trimming left V 4 bases short and J 6 bases short, with 9 bases between. CDR1 is MDHEN, CDR2 SYDVKM, per germline. This CDR3 region has 12 residues.

There are a few counts of this clonotype. This sequence joins TRBV20-1 and TRBJ2-3; D might be TRBD2 (6 bases). V lost 0 bases and J 5 bases, leaving 18 bases between the germline ends. The germline V gene encodes CDR1 DFQATT and CDR2 SNEGSKA (reference sequence). CDR3 length equals 16 residues. The CDR3 here is CSARDGKSGRLDTQYF. CDR3 DNA: TGCAGTGCTAGAGACGGGAAAAGCGGGCGGTTAGATACGCAGTATTTT.

Notes on this clonotype: No conserved phenylalanine or tryptophan is present at the end of the CDR3, so a read error is the likely explanation. J is TRBJ1-1 and V is TRBV4-1; D may be TRBD1 (5 bases). Per germline, CDR1 MGHRA and CDR2 YSYEKL. The CDR3 is 14 residues long. The V gene lost 7 bases and the J gene lost 0 bases, with 12 bases spanning the gap. The DNA for the CDR3 is TGCGCCAGCAACCGAGTGGACATGAACACTGAAGCTTTCCTT. As protein: CASNRVDMNTEAFL.

This clonotype was counted many times. V usage is TRBV6-2 or TRBV6-3 and J usage is TRBJ2-5; D might be TRBD1 (5 bases). This CDR3 is built from 13 residues. CDR1 is MNHEY, CDR2 SVGEGT, per germline. With 6 bases removed from V and 2 bases from J, the gap between germline ends came to 10 bases. The CDR3, as DNA: TGTGCCAGCAGAAACCCAGGGCAAGAGACCCAGTACTTC. This gives the protein CASRNPGQETQYF.

Of note for this clonotype: A much larger clone lies one base from this, so it may be a read error. The chain links TRBV6-5 to TRBJ2-7; 8 nucleotides agree with TRBD2. V dropped 0 bases and J dropped 7; count of bases not matched to a gene: 11. Germline values: CDR1 MNHEY, CDR2 SVGAGI. The CDR3 runs 16 residues. The CDR3 reads CASSYSRRGGTEEQYF. As DNA, the CDR3 is TGTGCCAGCAGTTACTCGAGGCGCGGGGGGACGGAAGAGCAGTACTTC.

As to this clonotype: With a much larger clone just one base away, this may be a read error. The chain joins TRBV13 to TRBJ2-2, with a tentative D call TRBD2 (5 bases). The CDR3 length is 15 residues. Germline CDR1 is PRHDT and CDR2 is FYEKMQ (reference sequence). The CDR3 DNA is TGTACCAGCAGCTTACGGCGGGCCAACACCGGGGAGCTGTTTTTT. It yields the protein CTSSLRRANTGELFF.

This clonotype has ten or more counts. This chain links TRBV14 with TRBJ2-1; D gene unclear. This CDR3 region has 14 residues. Germline V gives CDR1 SGHDN, CDR2 FVKESK. V was clipped by 4 bases and J by 1 base, with 8 bases between them. The CDR3 loop is CASSLRGSYNEQFF. The CDR3 nucleotides read TGTGCCAGCAGCCTACGTGGTTCCTACAATGAGCAGTTCTTC.

This sequence joins TRBV12-3 or TRBV12-4 and TRBJ1-2; D is possibly TRBD1 (6 bases). Trimming removed 9 bases at V and 2 bases at J, with 22 bases between. CDR3 length equals 16 residues. This CDR3 is CASSKGSRGENYGYTF. CDR3 DNA sequence: TGTGCCAGTAGTAAAGGCTCAAGGGGGGAGAACTATGGCTACACCTTC.

The chain is built from TRBV11-2 and TRBJ2-5; D uncertain. V lost 5 bases and J 1 base, leaving 14 bases between the germline ends. Germline V CDR1 and CDR2: SGHAT, FQNNGV. The CDR3 extends over 15 amino acids. The CDR3 region has the DNA TGTGCCAGCAGCCTTTTTAGTGGTCCCCAAGAGACCCAGTACTTC. Encoded protein: CASSLFSGPQETQYF. The full variable domain, with the rest looked up from reference TRBV11-2 and TRBJ2-5, is EAGVAQSPRYKIIEKRQSVAFWCNPISGHATLYWYQQILGQGPKLLIQFQNNGVVDDSQLPKDRFSAERLKGVDSTLKIQPAKLEDSAVYLCASSLFSGPQETQYFGPGTRLLVL.

This chain uses TRBV28 with TRBJ1-4; a weak D match, TRBD1 (5 bases). The CDR3 has 13 amino acids. The germline CDR1 and CDR2 sequences are MDHEN and SYDVKM. Trimming pared 3 bases from V and 7 bases from J, leaving 9 bases between. In nucleotides, the CDR3 is TGTGCCAGCAGTTTTCTGGGGGGTGAAAAACTGTTTTTT. Amino acids: CASSFLGGEKLFF.

Concerning this clonotype itself: Being one base from a much bigger clone, this may be a read error. The rearrangement uses TRBV4-1 and TRBJ2-3, with D possibly matching TRBD2 (6 bases). Germline V gene data show CDR1 as MGHRA and CDR2 as YSYEKL. Trimming took 6 bases from V and 1 from J, leaving 11 bases between them. This CDR3 contains 14 residues. CDR3 in DNA: TGCGCCAGCAGACCAATAGCGGGCACAGATACGCAGTATTTT. Encoded protein: CASRPIAGTDTQYF.

A note on this clonotype: With a much larger clone just one base away, this may be a read error. The chain carries TRBV12-3 or TRBV12-4 and TRBJ2-7; 8 nucleotides align to TRBD1. CDR3 length equals 13 residues. CDR3: CAGRYRGSGEQYF. The DNA of the CDR3 is TGTGCCGGCAGGTACAGGGGGTCTGGCGAGCAGTACTTC.

A word on this clonotype: Sequence at one end of the junction differs from germline and may be a read error. The chain carries TRBV2 and TRBJ2-5; unclear D gene. The CDR3 sequence is 11 residues long. From germline, CDR1 is SNHLY and CDR2 FYNNEI. The CDR3 sequence: CVSSEVKTQYF. The CDR3 DNA is TGTGTCAGCAGTGAGGTAAAGACCCAGTACTTC. Drawing the rest from reference TRBV2 and TRBJ2-5, the complete variable domain is EPEVTQTPSHQVTQMGQEVILRCVPISNHLYFYWYRQILGQKVEFLVSFYNNEISEKSEIFDDQFSVERPDGSNFTLKIRSTKLEDSAMYFCVSSEVKTQYFGPGTRLLVL.

As for this clonotype: A read error may explain this, as a much larger clone is one base away. Written as DNA, the CDR3 is TGTGCCAGCAGATCCGATGCGGAGACCCAGTACTTC. Amino acid sequence: CASRSDAETQYF. The V gene is TRBV6-1, the J gene TRBJ2-5; no clear D gene. In germline, CDR1 is MNHNS, CDR2 SASEGT. This CDR3 contains 12 residues. Deletions cut 6 bases from V and 5 bases from J, with 10 bases between.

The J gene is TRBJ2-3, the V gene TRBV2; 7 bases are shared with TRBD1. The ends lost 5 bases at V and 4 bases at J; junction bases unmatched: 9. This CDR3 contains 15 residues. From germline, CDR1 is SNHLY and CDR2 FYNNEI. In nucleotides, the CDR3 is TGTGCCAGCAGTCCCGGGACAGCAAGCGCAGATACGCAGTATTTT. This sequence encodes CASSPGTASADTQYF.

To note about this clonotype: An end of the junction differs from the germline gene, which may be a read error. The V gene is TRBV11-2, the J gene TRBJ1-6, with a weak D call TRBD1 (6 bases). CDR3 length equals 16 residues. Per the germline V gene, CDR1 is SGHAT and CDR2 is FQNNGV. The CDR3 nucleotides are TGTGCCTGCAGCTTCTCGGGACACAACTATAATTCACACCTCCACTTC. The encoded protein is CACSFSGHNYNSHLHF.

Turning to this clonotype: This is likely a read error, given that the CDR3 carries no conserved phenylalanine or tryptophan at its end. This sequence joins TRBV11-3 and TRBJ2-3, with TRBD2 matching over 11 bases. Trimming took 5 bases from V and 12 from J; bases not matched to a gene: 13. The CDR3 sequence is 15 residues long. CDR1 is SGHNT, CDR2 YENEEA, per germline. CDR3 region: CASSAGTSGTDSQYL. The CDR3 bases are TGTGCCAGCAGCGCCGGGACTAGCGGCACAGATTCACAGTATTTA.

The chain combines TRBV28 with TRBJ1-5; D not resolved. Germline V gene lookup returns CDR1 MDHEN and CDR2 SYDVKM. Trimming cost V 7 bases and J 10 bases, with 11 bases left between them. The CDR3 sequence is 11 residues long. The CDR3 DNA sequence: TGTGCCAGCACTCCCCCCGGCCCCCAGCATTTT. This encodes CASTPPGPQHF.

This clonotype was detected a few times. This chain links TRBV5-6 with TRBJ2-5, with D possibly matching TRBD2 (5 bases). The length of the CDR3 is 16 residues. Germline lookup yields CDR1 SGHDT and CDR2 YYEEEE. V was pared by 5 bases and J by 1 base, with 18 bases between. This CDR3 is CASSLWAGDPQETQYF. The CDR3 DNA reads as TGTGCCAGCAGTCTCTGGGCCGGGGATCCCCAAGAGACCCAGTACTTC.

As concerns this clonotype: A read error may explain this, as a much larger clone is one base away. The chain uses TRBV5-4 and TRBJ2-3, with a weak D call TRBD1 (5 bases). The CDR3 spans 14 residues. Looked up from germline, CDR1 is SGHNT and CDR2 is YYREEE (reference sequence). CDR3 in amino acids: CTSSFKQGTDTQYF. The CDR3 region has the DNA TGTACCAGCAGCTTCAAACAGGGCACAGATACGCAGTATTTT.

About this clonotype itself: A much bigger clone sits one base away, suggesting this may be a read error. The gene calls are TRBV29-1 and TRBJ1-1; 8 nucleotides align to TRBD1. Germline CDR1 SQVTM, CDR2 ANQGSEA. J lost 5 bases, V lost 8 bases, and 13 bases had no gene match. The CDR3 totals 14 residues. The CDR3 protein is CSSGHDRGETEAFF. As DNA, the CDR3 is TGCAGCTCCGGACACGACAGGGGAGAGACTGAAGCTTTCTTT.

Details on this clonotype: The junction departs from germline at one end; a sequencing error may be responsible. The chain has TRBV11-2 and TRBJ2-2, with D possibly being TRBD2 (6 bases). The germline gives CDR1 SGHAT, CDR2 FQNNGV. This CDR3 has 17 residues. Here the CDR3 reads CASSPPGLPIGAGELFF. For the CDR3, the DNA is TGTGCCAGCAGCCCCCCGGGACTCCCTATTGGGGCCGGGGAGCTGTTTTTC.

Comments on this clonotype: One end of the junction fails to match germline, which may point to a read error. This chain connects TRBV6-1 to TRBJ1-2, with D unclear. The CDR3 extends over 16 amino acids. Germline loops: CDR1 MNHNS, CDR2 SASEGT. In nucleotides, the CDR3 is TGTGCCAGCTGTGAATCGGAGACAACCTTCAACTATGGCTACACCTTC. Translated: CASCESETTFNYGYTF.

This clonotype was detected only a few times. A much more abundant neighbour one base away suggests this may be a read error. The V call is TRBV6-5, the J call TRBJ1-2, with D possibly TRBD1 on 5 matching bases. Germline V gives CDR1 MNHEY, CDR2 SVGAGI. V lost 8 bases, J lost 6 bases, and 19 bases lay in between. The CDR3 has 14 residues. The CDR3 DNA is TGTGCCAGCGGTATATCCTACTTGGGGGATGGCTACACCTTC. This codes for CASGISYLGDGYTF.

The V gene is TRBV6-5, the J gene TRBJ1-1; D perhaps matches TRBD1 (5 bases). V was shortened by 10 bases and J by 2 bases, with 14 bases between the two germline ends. The V gene's germline CDR1 is MNHEY and CDR2 SVGAGI. This CDR3 has 13 amino acids. CDR3 region: CANRRKFNTEAFF. CDR3 DNA: TGTGCCAACAGGCGCAAGTTTAACACTGAAGCTTTCTTT.

Worth noting for this clonotype: Since a much larger clone is just one base distant, this may be a read error. Lacking the conserved final phenylalanine or tryptophan, this CDR3 likely reflects a read error. The CDR3 region has the DNA TGTGCCAGCAGTTACTCGAGTCTTTCCGGGACCTTTGGGTACGAGCAGTACCTC. This codes for CASSYSSLSGTFGYEQYL. V usage is TRBV6-2 or TRBV6-3 and J usage is TRBJ2-7; D might be TRBD1 or TRBD2, each matching 5 bases. The CDR3 has 18 amino acids. Trimming took off 0 bases at V and 4 bases at J, with 22 bases between the two ends. Per the germline V gene, CDR1 is MNHEY and CDR2 is SVGEGT.